This TCR beta chain was sequenced for a study of technical replicates of blood from a few donors. The germline CDR1 and CDR2 sequences are SGHNT and YENEEA. V was trimmed by 4 bases and J by 0 bases, leaving 15 bases between them. The CDR3 has 17 residues. Assay: immunoSEQ multiplex PCR; the TCRdb copy retains only in-frame clones and omits some. The sample includes 65,000 to 90,000 clones, around 90% seen only once; the top ten take 0.25% to 0.3%. The sample comprised T cells isolated from PBMCs. The TCR comes from a human donor in good health. The rearrangement joins TRBV11-3 to TRBJ2-2, with TRBD2 as a possible D gene (7 bases). In DNA form, the CDR3 reads TGTGCCAGCAGCTCGCCCCCCGGGGGGCCGAACACCGGGGAGCTGTTTTTT. Translating gives CASSSPPGGPNTGELFF. Supplemented by reference TRBV11-3 and TRBJ2-2, the full variable domain reads EAGVVQSPRYKIIEKKQPVAFWCNPISGHNTLYWYLQNLGQGPELLIRYENEEAVDDSQLPKDRFSAERLKGVDSTLKIQPAELGDSAVYLCASSSPPGGPNTGELFFGEGSRLTVL.